This T cell receptor (beta chain) was recorded in a study of blood T cells in healthy people across ages. V lost 5 bases to trimming and J lost 2 bases; unmatched junction nucleotides: 5. Germline loops: CDR1 DFQATT, CDR2 SNEGSKA (reference sequence). The CDR3 is made up of 13 amino acids. The study's findings and limits: In these data, TCR beta diversity tracked strongly with naive T cell percentage.

On this clonotype: Its specificity is not known.

A second PCR, run for about 7 to 11 cycles, used a sample-barcoded 5' primer plus a J-beta primer mix. A single record per CDR3 protein comes from TCRdb applying MiXCR to the 5' RACE reads. The sample includes around 900,000 distinct CDR3 sequences, 29% of them seen just once. The origin of this receptor is a woman older than 75 in good health. Sequencing was carried out using blood. The chain carries TRBV20-1 and TRBJ1-2; 7 bases are shared with TRBD1. Here the CDR3 DNA reads TGCAGTGCTTATCAACAGGGGAACTATGGCTACACCTTC. Protein product: CSAYQQGNYGYTF.